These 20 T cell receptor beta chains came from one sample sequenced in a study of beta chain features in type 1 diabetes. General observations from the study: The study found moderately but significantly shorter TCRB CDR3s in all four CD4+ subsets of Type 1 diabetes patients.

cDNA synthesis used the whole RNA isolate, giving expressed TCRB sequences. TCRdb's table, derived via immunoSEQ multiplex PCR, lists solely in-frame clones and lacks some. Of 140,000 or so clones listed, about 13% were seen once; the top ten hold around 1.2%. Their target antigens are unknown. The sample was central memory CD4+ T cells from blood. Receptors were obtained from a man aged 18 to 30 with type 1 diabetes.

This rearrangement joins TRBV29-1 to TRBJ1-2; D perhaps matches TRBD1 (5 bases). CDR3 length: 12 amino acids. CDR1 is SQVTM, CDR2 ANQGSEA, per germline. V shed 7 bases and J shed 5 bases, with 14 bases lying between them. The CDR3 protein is CSETRDQYGYTF. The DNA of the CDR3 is TGCAGCGAGACAAGGGACCAGTATGGCTACACCTTC.

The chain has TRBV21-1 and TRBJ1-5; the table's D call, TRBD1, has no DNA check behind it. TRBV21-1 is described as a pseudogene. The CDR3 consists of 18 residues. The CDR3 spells CASSKPPTGGFPGQPQHF. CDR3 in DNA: TGTGCCAGCAGCAAACCCCCGACAGGGGGCTTCCCCGGTCAGCCCCAGCATTTT.

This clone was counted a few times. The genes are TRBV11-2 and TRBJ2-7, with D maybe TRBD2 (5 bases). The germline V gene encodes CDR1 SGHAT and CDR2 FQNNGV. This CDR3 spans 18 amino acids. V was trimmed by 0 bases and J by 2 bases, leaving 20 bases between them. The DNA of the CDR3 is TGTGCCAGCAGCTTAGATAGCCCACTAGTGTTTCGCCCCTACGAGCAGTACTTC. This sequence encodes CASSLDSPLVFRPYEQYF.

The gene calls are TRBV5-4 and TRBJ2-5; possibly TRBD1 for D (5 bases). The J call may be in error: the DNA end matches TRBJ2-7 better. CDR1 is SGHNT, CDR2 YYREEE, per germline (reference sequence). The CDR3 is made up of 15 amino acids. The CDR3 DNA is TGTGCCAGCAGCTTTGGCCGAGACAGCTCCTACGAGCAGTACTTC. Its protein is CASSFGRDSSYEQYF.

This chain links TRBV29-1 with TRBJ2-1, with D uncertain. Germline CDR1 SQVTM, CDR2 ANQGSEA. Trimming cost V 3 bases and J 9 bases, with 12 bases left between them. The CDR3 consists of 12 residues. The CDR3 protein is CSVDRQIGEQFF. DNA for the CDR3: TGCAGCGTTGACAGGCAGATCGGTGAGCAGTTCTTC.

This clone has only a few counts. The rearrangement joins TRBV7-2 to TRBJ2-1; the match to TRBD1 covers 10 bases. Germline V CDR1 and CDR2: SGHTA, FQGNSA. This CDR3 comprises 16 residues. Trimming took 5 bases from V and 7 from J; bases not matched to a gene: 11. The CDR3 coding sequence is TGTGCCAGCAGCCATCAATCCGGGACAGGGGTTAATGAGCAGTTCTTC. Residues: CASSHQSGTGVNEQFF.

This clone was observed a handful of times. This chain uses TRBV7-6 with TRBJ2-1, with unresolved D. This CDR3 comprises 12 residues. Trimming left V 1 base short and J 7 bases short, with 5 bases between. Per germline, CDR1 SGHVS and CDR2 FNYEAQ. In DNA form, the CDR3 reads TGTGCCAGCAGCTTAGACACGAATGAGCAGTTCTTC. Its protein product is CASSLDTNEQFF.

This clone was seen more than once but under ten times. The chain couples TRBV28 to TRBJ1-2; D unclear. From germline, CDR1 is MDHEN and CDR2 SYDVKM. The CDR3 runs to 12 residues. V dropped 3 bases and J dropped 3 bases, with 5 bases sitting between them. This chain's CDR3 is CASSLLDYGYTF. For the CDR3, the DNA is TGTGCCAGCAGTTTGTTGGACTATGGCTACACCTTC.

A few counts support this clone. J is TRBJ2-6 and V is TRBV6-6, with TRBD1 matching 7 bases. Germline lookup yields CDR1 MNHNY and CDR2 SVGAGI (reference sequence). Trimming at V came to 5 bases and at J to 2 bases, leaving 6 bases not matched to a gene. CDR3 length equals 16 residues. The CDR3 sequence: CASSRQGPTGANVLTF. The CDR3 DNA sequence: TGTGCCAGCAGTCGACAGGGTCCCACTGGGGCCAACGTCCTGACTTTC.

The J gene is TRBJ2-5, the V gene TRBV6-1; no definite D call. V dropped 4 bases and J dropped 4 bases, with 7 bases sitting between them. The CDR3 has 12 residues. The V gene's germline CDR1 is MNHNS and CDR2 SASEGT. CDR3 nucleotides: TGTGCCAGCAGTGGGATTGGAGAGACCCAGTACTTC. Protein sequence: CASSGIGETQYF.

CDR3 bases: TGTGCCAGCTTAAGCCTCACAGGGGTTCGAGGCTACACCTTC. Amino acid sequence: CASLSLTGVRGYTF. This chain links TRBV18 with TRBJ1-2, with 7 bases identical to TRBD1. CDR1 is KGHSH, CDR2 LQKENI, per germline. CDR3 size: 14 residues. Trimming at V came to 7 bases and at J to 8 bases, leaving 13 bases not matched to a gene.

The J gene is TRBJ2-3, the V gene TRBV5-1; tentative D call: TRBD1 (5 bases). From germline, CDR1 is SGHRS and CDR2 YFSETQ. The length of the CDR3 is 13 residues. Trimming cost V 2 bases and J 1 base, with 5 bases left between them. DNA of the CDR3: TGCGCCAGCAGCTTACAGGGCACAGATACGCAGTATTTT. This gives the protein CASSLQGTDTQYF.

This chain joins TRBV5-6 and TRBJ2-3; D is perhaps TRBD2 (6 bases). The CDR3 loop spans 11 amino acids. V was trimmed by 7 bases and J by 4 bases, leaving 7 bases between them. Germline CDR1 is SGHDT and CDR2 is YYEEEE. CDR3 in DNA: TGTGCCAGCGGAGGGGCAGATACGCAGTATTTT. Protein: CASGGADTQYF. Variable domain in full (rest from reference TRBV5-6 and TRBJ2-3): DAGVTQSPTHLIKTRGQQVTLRCSPKSGHDTVSWYQQALGQGPQFIFQYYEEEERQRGNFPDRFSGHQFPNYSSELNVNALLLGDSALYLCASGGADTQYFGPGTRLTVL.

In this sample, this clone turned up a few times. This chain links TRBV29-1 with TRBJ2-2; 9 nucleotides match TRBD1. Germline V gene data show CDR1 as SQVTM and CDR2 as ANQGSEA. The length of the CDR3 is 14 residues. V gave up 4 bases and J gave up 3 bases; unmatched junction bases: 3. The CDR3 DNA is TGCAGCGTTGTGGACAGGGGAGACACCGGGGAGCTGTTTTTT. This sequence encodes CSVVDRGDTGELFF.

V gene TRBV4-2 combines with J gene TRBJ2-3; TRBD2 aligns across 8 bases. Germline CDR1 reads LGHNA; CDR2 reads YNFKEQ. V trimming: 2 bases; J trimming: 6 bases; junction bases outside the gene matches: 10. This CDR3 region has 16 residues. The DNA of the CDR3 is TGTGCCAGCAGCCAATCATGGAGCGGGGGATCGGATACGCAGTATTTT. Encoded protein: CASSQSWSGGSDTQYF.

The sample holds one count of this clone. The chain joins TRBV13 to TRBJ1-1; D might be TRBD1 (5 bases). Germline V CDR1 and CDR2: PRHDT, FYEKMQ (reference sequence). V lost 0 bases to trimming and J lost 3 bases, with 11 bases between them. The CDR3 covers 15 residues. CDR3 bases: TGTGCCAGCAGCTTAGGAGGGAGGGACCACACTGAAGCTTTCTTT. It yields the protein CASSLGGRDHTEAFF.

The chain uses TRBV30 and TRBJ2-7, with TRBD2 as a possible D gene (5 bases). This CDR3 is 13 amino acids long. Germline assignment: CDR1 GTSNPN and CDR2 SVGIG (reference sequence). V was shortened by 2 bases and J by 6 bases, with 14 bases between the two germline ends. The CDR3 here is CAWSFQTNSEQYF. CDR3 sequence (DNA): TGTGCCTGGAGTTTCCAGACTAACAGCGAGCAGTACTTC.

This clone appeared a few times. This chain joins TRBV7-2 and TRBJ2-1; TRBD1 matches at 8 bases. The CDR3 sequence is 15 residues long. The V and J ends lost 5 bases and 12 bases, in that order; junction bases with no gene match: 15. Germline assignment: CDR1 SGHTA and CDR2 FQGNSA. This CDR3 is CASSMTGTGTNPQFF. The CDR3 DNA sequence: TGTGCCAGCAGCATGACCGGGACAGGAACGAACCCGCAGTTCTTC.

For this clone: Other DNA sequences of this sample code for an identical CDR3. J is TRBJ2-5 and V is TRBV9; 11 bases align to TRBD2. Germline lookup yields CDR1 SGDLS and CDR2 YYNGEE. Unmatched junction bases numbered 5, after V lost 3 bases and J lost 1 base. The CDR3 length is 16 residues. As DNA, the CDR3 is TGTGCCAGCAGCGCGCCACTAGCGGGGGTCCAAGAGACCCAGTACTTC. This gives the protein CASSAPLAGVQETQYF.

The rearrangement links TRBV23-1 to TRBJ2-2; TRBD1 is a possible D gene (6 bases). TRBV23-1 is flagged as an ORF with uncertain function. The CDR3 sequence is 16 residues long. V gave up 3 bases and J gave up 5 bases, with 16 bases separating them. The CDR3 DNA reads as TGCGCCAGCAGTCACCAAGACAGGTCAGGGACCGGGGAGCTGTTTTTT. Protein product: CASSHQDRSGTGELFF.